This TCR beta chain appears in the sequencing data of a study of response to subunit inactivated influenza vaccine. Study results and limitations: Authors proposed each seasonal influenza vaccination draws in few new T cells.

Germline V lookup: CDR1 MNHEY, CDR2 SVGAGI. This CDR3 is built from 19 residues. V shed 2 bases and J 6 bases; nucleotides not matched to a gene: 13. TCRdb reprocessed the RT-PCR reads via MiXCR and lists one record per CDR3 protein. The repertoire holds approximately 310,000 distinct CDR3 sequences, with 21% as singletons. This clonotype was seen more than once but under ten times. Its antigen is not identified. The chain uses TRBV6-5 and TRBJ2-1; 13 bases align to TRBD2. This specimen was PBMCs from blood, taken about 20 months after vaccination. The receptor was derived from a man aged 50 to 69 who received an inactivated influenza vaccine. DNA of the CDR3: TGTGCCAGCAGTTACCTGGGGACTAGCGGGAAGGTCAACTTCAATGAGCAGTTCTTC. Its translation: CASSYLGTSGKVNFNEQFF.